This TCR beta chain came from a study of tumour-infiltrating T cells in Burkitt lymphoma. Turning to the study itself: This cohort included all epidemiological subtypes of Burkitt lymphoma.

Here immunoSEQ multiplex PCR was the method, and the copy in TCRdb shows in-frame clones only, minus some. This table has some 1,800 clones, roughly 12% appearing once. Sequencing was done on a sample of tumor tissue. The TCR comes from a human donor with Burkitt lymphoma.

The CDR3 spells CATSTGGTPTNEKLFF. DNA for the CDR3: TGTGCCACCTCAACGGGGGGGACTCCAACTAATGAAAAACTGTTTTTT. The V gene is TRBV6-6, the J gene TRBJ1-4, with TRBD1 as a possible D gene (5 bases). V gave up 10 bases and J gave up 0 bases, with 18 bases separating them. The germline gives CDR1 MNHNY, CDR2 SVGAGI (reference sequence). CDR3 size: 16 residues.